This T cell receptor (beta chain) was recorded in a study of T cell clusters in autoimmune cytopenias. The study, taken as a whole, reports: The cluster-lack signature was not seen for secondary cytopenia versus chronic lymphocytic leukemia. TRB repertoire shifts in secondary cytopenia and chronic lymphocytic leukemia mostly reflected lymphoma, not autoimmunity.

TRB was amplified from about 270 ng of peripheral blood genomic DNA per sample. CDR3 length: 12 residues. CDR1 SGHNT and CDR2 YYREEE come from the germline V gene (reference sequence). TRB rearrangements were amplified by touch-down multiplex PCR with mixed TRB-A/B primers. Reanalyzing the multiplex PCR reads, TCRdb keeps one entry per CDR3 protein, without DNA. Seen in this sample are 6,500 to 7,000 distinct CDR3 sequences; the ten most common clones hold 32%. For this clonotype: What it binds is unknown.

The same data also went into a second study, on T cell repertoires in aging, cancer and after chemotherapy. That study reports: Age-matched healthy donors had significantly more diverse, less clonal blood TCR repertoires than untreated cancer patients.

The V and J genes are TRBV5-4 and TRBJ2-1. This clonotype originated in a human donor in good health. The sequenced material came from peripheral blood. This chain's CDR3 is CASSLIAEGQFF.